The 20 T cell receptor beta chains presented below share a single source sample, sequenced in a study of blood T cell repertoires in COVID-19. The protocol was immunoSEQ multiplex PCR, while the TCRdb copy is restricted to in-frame clones and leaves out a portion. The data contain about 270,000 clones, 80% to 90% of them singletons. Specimen: peripheral blood. Every receptor here comes from a woman aged 45-65 years who had recovered from COVID-19.

This chain connects TRBV28 to TRBJ2-1; TRBD2 matches at 8 bases. Germline lookup yields CDR1 MDHEN and CDR2 SYDVKM. This CDR3 region has 15 residues. V shed 7 bases and J 6 bases; nucleotides not matched to a gene: 11. The CDR3 reads CASTPPRGGGNEQFF. The CDR3 nucleotides read TGTGCCAGCACACCTCCCCGGGGGGGAGGCAATGAGCAGTTCTTC.

V gene TRBV2 combines with J gene TRBJ1-6; D uncertain. The V and J ends lost 3 bases and 5 bases respectively, with 14 bases between them. Per germline, CDR1 SNHLY and CDR2 FYNNEI. The CDR3 is made up of 16 amino acids. The CDR3: CASSDEANLNNSPLHF. CDR3 coding DNA: TGTGCCAGCAGTGATGAGGCCAACTTAAATAATTCACCCCTCCACTTT.

In nucleotides, the CDR3 is TGTGCCAGCGGCGGCTTTGCAACTAATGAAAAACTGTTTTTT. Protein product: CASGGFATNEKLFF. This rearrangement joins TRBV28 to TRBJ1-4; unclear D gene. From germline, CDR1 is MDHEN and CDR2 SYDVKM. The CDR3 extends over 14 amino acids. V dropped 8 bases and J dropped 0 bases, with 10 bases sitting between them.

Here the CDR3 reads CASSSLAGPSYEQYF. In DNA, the CDR3 is TGTGCCAGCAGCTCTCTAGCGGGCCCATCCTACGAGCAGTACTTC. The chain has TRBV28 and TRBJ2-7, with 8 bases matching TRBD2. This CDR3 has 15 amino acids. Trimming removed 6 bases from V and 1 base from J; junction bases left unmatched: 8. Looked up from germline, CDR1 is MDHEN and CDR2 is SYDVKM.

This clone was counted once. The chain links TRBV28 to TRBJ1-2, with 12 positions matching TRBD1. In germline, CDR1 is MDHEN, CDR2 SYDVKM. This CDR3 region has 16 residues. Trimming cost V 8 bases and J 4 bases; bases outside gene matches: 11. DNA for the CDR3: TGTGCCAGCTCTTGGGACAGGGGGCGGGTGGGCTATGGCTACACCTTC. Its protein is CASSWDRGRVGYGYTF.

The V gene is TRBV7-2, the J gene TRBJ2-1, with 10 bases aligning to TRBD2. Trimming took 5 bases from V and 0 from J; bases not matched to a gene: 10. The CDR3 has 18 amino acids. Germline CDR1 reads SGHTA; CDR2 reads FQGNSA. The CDR3 DNA reads as TGTGCCAGCAGCGCAAAGGGAGCGGGGGGGAGCTCCTACAATGAGCAGTTCTTC. Translating it yields CASSAKGAGGSSYNEQFF. The complete variable domain, with remaining parts taken from reference TRBV7-2 and TRBJ2-1, reads GAGVSQSPSNKVTEKGKDVELRCDPISGHTALYWYRQSLGQGLEFLIYFQGNSAPDKSGLPSDRFSAERTGGSVSTLTIQRTQQEDSAVYLCASSAKGAGGSSYNEQFFGPGTRLTVL.

The chain recombines TRBV28 with TRBJ1-2, with 9 bases that match TRBD1. The CDR3 is made up of 15 amino acids. Germline-derived CDR1 and CDR2 are MDHEN and SYDVKM. V gave up 5 bases and J gave up 1 base; unmatched junction bases: 5. The CDR3: CASSQGQGHNYGYTF. CDR3 coding DNA: TGTGCCAGCAGTCAAGGACAGGGGCATAACTATGGCTACACCTTC.

The chain joins TRBV5-1 to TRBJ2-7; 7 bases align to TRBD1. With 0 bases clipped from V and 1 base from J, the junction kept 7 bases outside the gene matches. The CDR3 loop spans 16 amino acids. Germline V gene sequence: CDR1 SGHRS, CDR2 YFSETQ. This chain's CDR3 is CASSLGQGLGSYEQYF. The CDR3 DNA reads TGCGCCAGCAGCTTGGGACAGGGTTTAGGTTCCTACGAGCAGTACTTC.

The genes are TRBV28 and TRBJ2-7; the match to TRBD1 covers 7 bases. The CDR3 totals 13 residues. V trimming: 10 bases; J trimming: 4 bases; junction bases outside the gene matches: 10. Germline V gene lookup returns CDR1 MDHEN and CDR2 SYDVKM. CDR3 protein: CATAVDRVYEQYF. The CDR3 DNA follows: TGTGCCACCGCGGTCGACAGGGTGTACGAGCAGTACTTC.

V is TRBV5-4 and J is TRBJ1-1; no firm D call. From germline, CDR1 is SGHNT and CDR2 YYREEE (reference sequence). Trimming stripped 4 bases from V and 2 bases from J, with 12 bases between. This CDR3 region has 14 residues. The chain's CDR3 is CASSRSEANTEAFF. CDR3 bases: TGTGCCAGCAGCCGGAGCGAAGCCAACACTGAAGCTTTCTTT.

This rearrangement joins TRBV10-3 to TRBJ2-3, with D possibly TRBD2 on 6 matching bases. Trimming stripped 0 bases from V and 2 bases from J, with 18 bases between. CDR1 is ENHRY, CDR2 SYGVKD, per germline. The CDR3 has 18 amino acids. CDR3: CAISESMMTGGLTDTQYF. CDR3 sequence (DNA): TGTGCCATCAGTGAGTCGATGATGACCGGGGGACTCACAGATACGCAGTATTTT.

This chain joins TRBV28 and TRBJ2-1; D not resolved. Germline CDR1 MDHEN, CDR2 SYDVKM. Trimming took 5 bases from V and 13 from J, leaving 9 bases between them. The length of the CDR3 is 10 residues. CDR3 sequence: CASSQRGQFF. DNA for the CDR3: TGTGCCAGCAGTCAAAGAGGACAGTTCTTC.

The rearrangement joins TRBV18 to TRBJ2-5; 8 nucleotides agree with TRBD1. This CDR3 contains 14 residues. V was clipped by 1 base and J by 4 bases; unmatched bases: 2. Germline CDR1 and CDR2: KGHSH and LQKENI. CDR3 sequence reads: CASSPLDRGETQYF. CDR3 coding DNA: TGTGCCAGCTCACCACTAGACAGGGGAGAGACCCAGTACTTC. Looking up the rest from reference TRBV18 and TRBJ2-5 gives the full variable domain: NAGVMQNPRHLVRRRGQEARLRCSPMKGHSHVYWYRQLPEEGLKFMVYLQKENIIDESGMPKERFSAEFPKEGPSILRIQQVVRGDSAAYFCASSPLDRGETQYFGPGTRLLVL.

The J gene is TRBJ1-4, the V gene TRBV4-1, with 8 bases identical to TRBD1. Trimming removed 1 base from V and 5 bases from J; junction bases left unmatched: 3. The CDR3 runs 15 residues. CDR1 and CDR2 from the germline V gene are MGHRA and YSYEKL. The DNA of the CDR3 is TGCGCCAGCAGCCAAGGGACAGGGACAAATGAAAAACTGTTTTTT. Amino acids: CASSQGTGTNEKLFF.

Concerning this clone itself: Other DNA sequences in the same sample also yield this CDR3. The V and J genes are TRBV28 and TRBJ1-3; tentative D call: TRBD1 (6 bases). This CDR3 region has 15 residues. Trimming stripped 6 bases from V and 0 bases from J, with 12 bases between. The germline V gene has CDR1 MDHEN and CDR2 SYDVKM. CDR3 protein: CASSSRGFSGNTIYF. CDR3 coding DNA: TGTGCCAGCAGCTCCAGGGGCTTCTCTGGAAACACCATATATTTT. Drawing the rest from reference TRBV28 and TRBJ1-3, the complete variable domain is DVKVTQSSRYLVKRTGEKVFLECVQDMDHENMFWYRQDPGLGLRLIYFSYDVKMKEKGDIPEGYSVSREKKERFSLILESASTNQTSMYLCASSSRGFSGNTIYFGEGSWLTVV.

The V gene is TRBV21-1, the J gene TRBJ2-1; the DNA was not compared with TRBD2, the D call given in the table. TRBV21-1 is a pseudogene. This CDR3 is 16 amino acids long. CDR3 sequence reads: CASSKGNSGSGTEQFF. Here the CDR3 DNA reads TGTGCCAGCAGCAAAGGAAATAGCGGGAGTGGTACTGAGCAGTTCTTC.

This chain connects TRBV5-3 to TRBJ1-5, with a tentative D call TRBD1 (5 bases). TRBV5-3 belongs to the ORF category, with a function that is uncertain. CDR3 length: 15 amino acids. Trimming took 7 bases from V and 0 from J, leaving 14 bases between them. This chain's CDR3 is CARSSWGDSNQPQHF. The CDR3 DNA follows: TGTGCCAGATCCTCGTGGGGGGATAGCAATCAGCCCCAGCATTTT.

This clone was counted a single time. A much bigger clone sits one base away, suggesting this may be a read error. V and J are TRBV6-5 and TRBJ2-7, with 12 positions matching TRBD2. Germline values: CDR1 MNHEY, CDR2 SVGAGI. Germline trimming cut 6 bases from V and 1 base from J; bases unmatched to any gene: 4. The length of the CDR3 is 15 residues. The CDR3 DNA sequence: TGTGCCAGCAGCCACGGACTAGCGGGGTCCTACGAGCAGTACTTC. This encodes CASSHGLAGSYEQYF.

The chain joins TRBV3-1 (or the pseudogene TRBV3-2) to TRBJ2-1; D is perhaps TRBD1 (5 bases). This CDR3 is 15 amino acids long. V dropped 4 bases and J dropped 0 bases, with 10 bases sitting between them. Germline assignment: CDR1 LGHDT and CDR2 YNNKEL (reference sequence). This chain's CDR3 is CASSLGQSSYNEQFF. The CDR3, as DNA: TGTGCCAGCAGCCTGGGGCAGAGCTCCTACAATGAGCAGTTCTTC.

V and J are TRBV19 and TRBJ2-1; D may be TRBD1 (5 bases). Germline V gives CDR1 LNHDA, CDR2 SQIVND (reference sequence). Trimming removed 6 bases at V and 14 bases at J, with 20 bases between. The CDR3 sequence is 13 residues long. Written as DNA, the CDR3 is TGTGCCAGTAGCCTAAGCCAGGGATATGGCGAGTTCTTC. This codes for CASSLSQGYGEFF.